This T cell receptor (beta chain) was recovered during a study of cytomegalovirus exposure and HLA in healthy donors. Study-level findings and limits: While the bulk of TCR sequences proved rare, some public TCRs turned up in many donors.

This clone was seen only a few times. Its antigen is undetermined. The PCR contained 60 Vbeta and 13 Jbeta primers. Here immunoSEQ multiplex PCR was the method, and the copy in TCRdb shows in-frame clones only, minus some. Among more than 80,000 clones listed, around 76% were seen once. The sequenced material came from PBMCs. This sequence was found in a human donor in good health.

The DNA of the CDR3 is TGCAGCGGGACAGAGAACACTGAAGCTTTCTTT. Its protein product is CSGTENTEAFF. The V and J genes are TRBV29-1 and TRBJ1-1, with D possibly TRBD1 on 6 matching bases. Trimming took 7 bases from V and 1 from J, leaving 7 bases between them. The V gene's germline CDR1 is SQVTM and CDR2 ANQGSEA. CDR3 size: 11 residues.